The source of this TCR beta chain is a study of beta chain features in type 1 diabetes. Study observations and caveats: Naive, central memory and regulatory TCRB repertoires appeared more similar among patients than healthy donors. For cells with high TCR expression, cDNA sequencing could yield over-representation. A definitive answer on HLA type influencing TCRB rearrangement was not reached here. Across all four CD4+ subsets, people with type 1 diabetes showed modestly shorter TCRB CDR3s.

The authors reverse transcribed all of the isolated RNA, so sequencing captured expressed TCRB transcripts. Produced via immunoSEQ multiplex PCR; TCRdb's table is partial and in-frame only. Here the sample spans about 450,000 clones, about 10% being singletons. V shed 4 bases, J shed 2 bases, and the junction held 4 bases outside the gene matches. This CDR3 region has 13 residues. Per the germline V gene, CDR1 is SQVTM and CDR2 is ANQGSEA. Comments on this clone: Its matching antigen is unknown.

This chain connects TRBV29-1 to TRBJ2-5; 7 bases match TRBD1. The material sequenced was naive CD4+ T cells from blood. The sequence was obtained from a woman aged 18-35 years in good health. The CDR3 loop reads CSVGRDRQETQYF. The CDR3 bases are TGCAGCGTTGGCCGGGACAGACAAGAGACCCAGTACTTC.